This TCR beta chain derives from a study of CD8 T cells in ankylosing spondylitis. General study results and limits: The study identified a TCR beta motif of roughly eight highly homologous variants that appeared characteristic of ankylosing spondylitis blood.

Note on this clonotype: Its specificity is unknown.

The CDR3 is 15 amino acids. With 3 bases clipped from V and 4 bases from J, the junction kept 5 bases outside the gene matches. Looked up from germline, CDR1 is DFQATT and CDR2 is SNEGSKA (reference sequence). Quantitative 5'-RACE with molecular barcodes was used to make the TCR beta libraries. TCRdb used MiXCR to reprocess the 5' RACE reads, holding one entry per CDR3 protein. Of over 450,000 distinct CDR3 sequences listed, about an eighth are singletons. The TCR sequence derives from a male donor with ankylosing spondylitis. The V gene is TRBV20-1, the J gene TRBJ2-1; TRBD2 matches 11 bases. Sequencing was performed on blood, either unsorted or a sorted T cell fraction (not recorded which). CDR3 residues: CSARLGLAAYNEQFF. CDR3 sequence (DNA): TGCAGTGCTAGGTTGGGACTAGCGGCATACAATGAGCAGTTCTTC.